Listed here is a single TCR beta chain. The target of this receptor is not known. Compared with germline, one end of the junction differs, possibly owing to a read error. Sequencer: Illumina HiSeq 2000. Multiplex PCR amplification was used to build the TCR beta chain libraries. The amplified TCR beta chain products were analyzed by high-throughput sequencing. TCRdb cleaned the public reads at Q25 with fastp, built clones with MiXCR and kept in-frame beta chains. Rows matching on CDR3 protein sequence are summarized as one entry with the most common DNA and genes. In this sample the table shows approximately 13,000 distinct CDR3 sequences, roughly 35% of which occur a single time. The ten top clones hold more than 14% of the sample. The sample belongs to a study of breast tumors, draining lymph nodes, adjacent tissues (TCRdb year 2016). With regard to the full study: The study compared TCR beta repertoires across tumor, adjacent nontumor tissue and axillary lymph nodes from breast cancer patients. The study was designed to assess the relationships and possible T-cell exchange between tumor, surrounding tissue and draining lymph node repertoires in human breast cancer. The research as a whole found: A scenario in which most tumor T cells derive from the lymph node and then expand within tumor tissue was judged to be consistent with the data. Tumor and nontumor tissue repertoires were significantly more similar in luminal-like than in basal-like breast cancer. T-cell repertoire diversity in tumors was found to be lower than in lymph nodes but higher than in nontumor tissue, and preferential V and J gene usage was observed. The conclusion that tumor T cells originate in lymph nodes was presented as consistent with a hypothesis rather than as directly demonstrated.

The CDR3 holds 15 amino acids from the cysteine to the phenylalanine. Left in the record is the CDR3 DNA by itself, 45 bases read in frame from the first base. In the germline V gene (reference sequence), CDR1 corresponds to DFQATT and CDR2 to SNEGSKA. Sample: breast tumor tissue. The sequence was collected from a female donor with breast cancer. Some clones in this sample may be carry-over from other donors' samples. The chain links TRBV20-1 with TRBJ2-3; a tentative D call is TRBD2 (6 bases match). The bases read TGCAGTGCTCGGGTCTCCCAGGCTAGCGCAGATATGCAGTATTTT. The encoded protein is CSARVSQASADMQYF.